This T cell receptor beta chain was documented in a study of blood T cell repertoires in COVID-19. Data came from immunoSEQ multiplex PCR; TCRdb stores just in-frame clones and leaves some out. The sample contains about 200,000 clones, roughly nine tenths of which appear only once. The germline V gene has CDR1 MDHEN and CDR2 SYDVKM. This CDR3 region has 14 residues. Trimming cost V 6 bases and J 2 bases; bases outside gene matches: 5. This chain links TRBV28 with TRBJ1-2; 8 bases match TRBD1. Sequenced material: peripheral blood. This receptor was identified in a man aged 40-50 years with active or convalescent COVID-19. CDR3: CASRRQGNNYGYTF. CDR3 coding DNA: TGTGCCAGCAGAAGACAGGGGAACAACTATGGCTACACCTTC.